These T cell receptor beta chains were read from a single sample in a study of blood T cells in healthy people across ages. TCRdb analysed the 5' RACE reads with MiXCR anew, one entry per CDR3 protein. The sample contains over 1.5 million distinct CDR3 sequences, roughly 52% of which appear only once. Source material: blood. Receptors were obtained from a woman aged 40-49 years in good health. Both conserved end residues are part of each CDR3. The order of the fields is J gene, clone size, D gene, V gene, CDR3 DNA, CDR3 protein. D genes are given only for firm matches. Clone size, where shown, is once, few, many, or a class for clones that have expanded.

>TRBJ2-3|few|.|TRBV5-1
TGCGCCAGCAGCTTCCAGCAGGATACGCAGTATTTT
CASSFQQDTQYF
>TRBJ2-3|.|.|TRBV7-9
TGTGCCAGCAGCTGGGGGGGACAGCGAGCAGATACGCAGTATTTT
CASSWGGQRADTQYF
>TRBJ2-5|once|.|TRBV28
TGTGCCAGCAGTTCTAACGCTGCGGCCCCCTTCGGGGAGACCCAGTACTTC
CASSSNAAAPFGETQYF
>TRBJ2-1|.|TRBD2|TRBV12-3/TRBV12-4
TGTGCCAGCAGTTTGGGAGCGGGATCGCTTAATGAGCAGTTCTTC
CASSLGAGSLNEQFF
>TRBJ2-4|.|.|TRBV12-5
TGTGCTAGTGGTTTGCCCAGGGGGGATGAGCAGTACTTC
CASGLPRGDEQYF
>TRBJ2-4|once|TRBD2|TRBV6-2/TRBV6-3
TGTGCCAGCAGTTACCGTAGGACTAGCGGGGGCCCAGCCAAAAACATTCAGTACTTC
CASSYRRTSGGPAKNIQYF
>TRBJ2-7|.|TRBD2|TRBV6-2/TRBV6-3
TGTGCCAGCAGTTATCCCGGGGGGGCCTACGAGCAGTACTTC
CASSYPGGAYEQYF
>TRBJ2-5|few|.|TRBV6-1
TGTGCCAGCAGTCGTCACAGGGAAGTAGAGACCCAGTACTTC
CASSRHREVETQYF
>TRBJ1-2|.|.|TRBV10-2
TGCGCCAGCAGTGAGTCGGGGGCAGAGTTTAACTATGGCTACACCTTC
CASSESGAEFNYGYTF
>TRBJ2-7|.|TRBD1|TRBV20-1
TGCAGTGCTATCAGGGACAGGGTTCCCTCACCGTATAACGAGCAGTACTTC
CSAIRDRVPSPYNEQYF
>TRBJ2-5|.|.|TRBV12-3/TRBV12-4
TGTGCCAGCAGCGGACGGAACCATGAGACCCATTACTTC
CASSGRNHETHYF
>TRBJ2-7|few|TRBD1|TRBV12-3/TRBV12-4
TGTGCCAGCAGTCCCGGACAGGTAGTCTACGAGCAGTACTTC
CASSPGQVVYEQYF
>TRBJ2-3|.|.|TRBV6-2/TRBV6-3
TGTGCCAGCAGTCCGACCTGGGCAGATACGCAGTATTTT
CASSPTWADTQYF
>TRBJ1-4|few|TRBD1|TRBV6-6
TGTGCCAGCAGTGACAGGGCGACTAATGAAAAACTGTTTTTT
CASSDRATNEKLFF
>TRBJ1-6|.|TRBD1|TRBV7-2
TGTGCCAGCAGCTCAAGGACAGGGGCCTATAATTCACCCCTCCACTTT
CASSSRTGAYNSPLHF
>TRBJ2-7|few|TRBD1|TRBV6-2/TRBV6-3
TGTGCCAGCACCATCGGGACAGGCTACCACGAGCAGTACTTC
CASTIGTGYHEQYF
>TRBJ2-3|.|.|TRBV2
TGTGCCAGCAGTGAACCCTACAGGGAGACGCAGGATACGCAGTATTTT
CASSEPYRETQDTQYF
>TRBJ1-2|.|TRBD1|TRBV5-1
TGCGCCAGCAGCTCGGGGACAGGGGGCCTTGTCTATGGCTACACCTTC
CASSSGTGGLVYGYTF
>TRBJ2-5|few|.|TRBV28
TGTGCCAGCAGTTCTCACGGGACTGGAAAAGAGACCCAGTACTTC
CASSSHGTGKETQYF
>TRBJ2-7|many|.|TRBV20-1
TGCAGTGCTAGCGGGGGACCCTACGAGCAGTACTTC
CSASGGPYEQYF
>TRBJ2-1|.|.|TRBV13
TGTGCCAGCAGCTCAAGGGGTCGTCCGTTTAATGAGCAGTTCTTC
CASSSRGRPFNEQFF
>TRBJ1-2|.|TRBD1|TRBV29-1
TGCAGCGTTCGACAGGGTTACGGCTACACCTTC
CSVRQGYGYTF
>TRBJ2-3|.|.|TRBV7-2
TGTGCCAGCAGCCCCCTGAGGGGAAGCACAGATACGCAGTATTTT
CASSPLRGSTDTQYF
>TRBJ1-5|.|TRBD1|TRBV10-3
TGTGCCATCGGACGCCGGGACAGACAGGGGATAAGTCAGCCCCAGCATTTT
CAIGRRDRQGISQPQHF
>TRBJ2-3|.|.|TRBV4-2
TGTGCCAGCAGCCAAGAAGTTCAGGCTAGAGTGGCAGATACGCAGTATTTT
CASSQEVQARVADTQYF
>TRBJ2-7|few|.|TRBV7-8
TGTGCCAGCAGCTTAGGAGGGTTGGCAGACCGGTACTCCTACGAGCAGTACTTC
CASSLGGLADRYSYEQYF
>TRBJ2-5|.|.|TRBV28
TGTGCCAGCAGTTTTCGAGGGGAAACCTTGGTCCAAGAGACCCAGTACTTC
CASSFRGETLVQETQYF
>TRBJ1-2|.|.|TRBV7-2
TGTGCCAGCAGCTTAGGTGTAGGGGCCCCACTTAACTATGGCTACACCTTC
CASSLGVGAPLNYGYTF
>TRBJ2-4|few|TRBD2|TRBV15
TGTGCCACCAGCAGAGATGGGGGGGTCAAAAACATTCAGTACTTC
CATSRDGGVKNIQYF
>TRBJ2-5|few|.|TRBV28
TGTGCCAGCAGTGCGGCGGCGGAGACCCAGTACTTC
CASSAAAETQYF
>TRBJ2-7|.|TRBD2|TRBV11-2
TGTGCCAGCAATCGGCTAGCGGGGTCCCGGGGTTCCTACGAGCAGTACTTC
CASNRLAGSRGSYEQYF
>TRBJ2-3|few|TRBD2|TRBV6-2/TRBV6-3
TGTGCCAGCAAGGGACTAGGAGGGACAGATACGCAGTATTTT
CASKGLGGTDTQYF
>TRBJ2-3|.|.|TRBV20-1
TGCAGTGCGGCGGCGGGGGCTACCACAGATACGCAGTATTTT
CSAAAGATTDTQYF
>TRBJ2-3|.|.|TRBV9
TGTGCCAGCAGCCAAATCCCGGGACGGATGACTAGCACAGATACGCAGTATTTT
CASSQIPGRMTSTDTQYF
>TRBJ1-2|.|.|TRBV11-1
TGTGCCAGCAGCCCACGGCTGCAGATGGGTGGCTACACCTTC
CASSPRLQMGGYTF
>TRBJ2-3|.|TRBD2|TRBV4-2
TGTGCCAGCAGCCAAGAGTCTAGCGGTACAGATACGCAGTATTTT
CASSQESSGTDTQYF
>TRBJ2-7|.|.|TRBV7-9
TGTGCCAGCAGATTCATGGGGGACGAGCAGTACTTC
CASRFMGDEQYF
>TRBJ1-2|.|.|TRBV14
TGTGCCAGCACCAAACGCACAGGTCTGGGCTACACCTTC
CASTKRTGLGYTF
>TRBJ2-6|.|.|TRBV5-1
TGCGCCAGCAGCTTTCAAGGGGGCTCTGGGGCCAACGTCCTGACTTTC
CASSFQGGSGANVLTF
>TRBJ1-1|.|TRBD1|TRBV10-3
TGTGCCATCAGTGAGGGGGGGACAGGGCGGAACACTGAAGCTTTCTTT
CAISEGGTGRNTEAFF
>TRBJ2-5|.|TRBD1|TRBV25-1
TGTGCCAGCAGTGATGCGACAGGGGGGGAGACCCAGTACTTC
CASSDATGGETQYF
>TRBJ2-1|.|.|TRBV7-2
TGTGCCAGCAGCTCCAGCCCCAGGGGTAATGAGCAGTTCTTC
CASSSSPRGNEQFF
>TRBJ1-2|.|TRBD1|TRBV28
TGTGCCAGCATTGCAGGGGGCGGGTATGGCTACACCTTC
CASIAGGGYGYTF
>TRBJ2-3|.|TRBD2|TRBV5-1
TGCGCCAGCAGCCCGCGGGAGGGCCCAGATACGCAGTATTTT
CASSPREGPDTQYF
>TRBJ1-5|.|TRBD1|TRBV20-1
TGCAGTGCTAGCGAGGGGGCGGGTCAGCCCCAGCATTTT
CSASEGAGQPQHF
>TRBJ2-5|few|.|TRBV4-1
TGCGCCAGCAGCCAAGATCGGGGGTACCAAGAGACCCAGTACTTC
CASSQDRGYQETQYF
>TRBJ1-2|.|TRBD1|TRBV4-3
TGCGCCAGCAGCCCAGGGACAGGGGCAGCTAACTATGGCTACACCTTC
CASSPGTGAANYGYTF
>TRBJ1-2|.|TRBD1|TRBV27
TGTGCCAGCAGAGCCGGACAGGGAGTGTACTATAATGGCTACACCTTC
CASRAGQGVYYNGYTF
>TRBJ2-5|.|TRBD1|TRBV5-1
TGCGCCAGCAGCGGGGGGACGGGACAGGCCCAGTACTTC
CASSGGTGQAQYF
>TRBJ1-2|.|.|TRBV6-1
TGTGCCAGCAGCCCGCAGGGTCTGTTTAATGCTAACTATGGCTACACCTTC
CASSPQGLFNANYGYTF
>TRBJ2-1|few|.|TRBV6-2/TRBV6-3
TGTGCCAGCAGGGGCGGACAGCCCTACAATGAGCAGTTCTTC
CASRGGQPYNEQFF
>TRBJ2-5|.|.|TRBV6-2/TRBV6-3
TGTGCCAGCAGTTACGCCCAAGGTTATGAGACCCAGTACTTC
CASSYAQGYETQYF
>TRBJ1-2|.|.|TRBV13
TGTGCCAGCAGCGCAAGGGGGTCAGAGGGCTACACCTTC
CASSARGSEGYTF
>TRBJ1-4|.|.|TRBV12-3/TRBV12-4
TGTGCCAGCAGTTTAAACCCTCCTAATGAAAAACTGTTTTTT
CASSLNPPNEKLFF